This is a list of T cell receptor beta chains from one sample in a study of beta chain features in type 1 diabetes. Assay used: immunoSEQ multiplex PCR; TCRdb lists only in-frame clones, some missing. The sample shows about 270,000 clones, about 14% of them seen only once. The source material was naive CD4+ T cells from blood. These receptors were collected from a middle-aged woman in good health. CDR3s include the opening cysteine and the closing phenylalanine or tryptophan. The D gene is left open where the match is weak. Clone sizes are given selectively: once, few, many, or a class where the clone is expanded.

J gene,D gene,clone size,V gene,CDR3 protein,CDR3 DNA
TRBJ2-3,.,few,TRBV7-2,CASSPFDTQYF,TGTGCCAGCAGCCCCTTTGATACGCAGTATTTT
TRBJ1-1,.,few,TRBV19,CASTLDSRIEAFF,TGTGCCAGTACCCTGGACAGTCGAATTGAAGCTTTCTTT
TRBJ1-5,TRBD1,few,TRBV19,CASSSGTGIQPQHF,TGTGCCAGTAGCTCCGGGACAGGGATTCAGCCCCAGCATTTT
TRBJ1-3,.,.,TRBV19,CASSMRAGLSGNTIYF,TGTGCCAGTAGTATGCGGGCAGGTCTCTCTGGAAACACCATATATTTT
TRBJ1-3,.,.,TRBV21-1,CASSKETGRLSGNTIYF,TGTGCCAGCAGCAAGGAGACAGGACGACTCTCTGGAAACACCATATATTTT
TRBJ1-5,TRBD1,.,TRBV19,CASTQFAGQGQPQHF,TGTGCCAGTACCCAATTCGCGGGACAGGGTCAGCCCCAGCATTTT
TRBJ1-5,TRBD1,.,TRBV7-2,CASSRVPGQGAGRAPQHF,TGTGCCAGCAGCCGAGTTCCGGGACAGGGGGCCGGTCGGGCGCCCCAGCATTTT
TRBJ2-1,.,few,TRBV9,CASSRTGYNEQFF,TGTGCCAGCAGCCGCACCGGTTACAATGAGCAGTTCTTC
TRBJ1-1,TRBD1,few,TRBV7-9,CASSRDRGALYTEAFF,TGTGCCAGCAGCCGTGACAGGGGGGCCTTGTACACTGAAGCTTTCTTT
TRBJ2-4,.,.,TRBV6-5,CASSYRRGDIQYF,TGTGCCAGCAGTTACCGCAGGGGGGACATTCAGTACTTC
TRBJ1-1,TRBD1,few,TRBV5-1,CASSLVGDREAFF,TGCGCCAGCAGCTTGGTGGGGGACAGGGAAGCTTTCTTT
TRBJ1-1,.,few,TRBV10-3,CAISESTSGLTEAFF,TGTGCCATCAGTGAGTCGACTTCTGGGTTAACTGAAGCTTTCTTT
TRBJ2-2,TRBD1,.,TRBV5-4,CASSTDRVVTGELFF,TGTGCCAGCAGCACGGACAGGGTGGTCACCGGGGAGCTGTTTTTT
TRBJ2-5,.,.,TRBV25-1,CASRLGGARETQYF,TGTGCCAGCAGGTTAGGGGGGGCCAGGGAGACCCAGTACTTC
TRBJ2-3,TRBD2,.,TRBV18,CASSPQQAGGSTDTQYF,TGTGCCAGCTCCCCCCAGCAGGCGGGGGGAAGCACAGATACGCAGTATTTT
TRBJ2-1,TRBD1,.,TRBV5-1,CASSLAGTGYINEQFF,TGCGCCAGCAGCTTGGCCGGGACAGGCTACATAAATGAGCAGTTCTTC
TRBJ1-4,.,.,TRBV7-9,CASSPVMRGDEKLFF,TGTGCCAGCAGCCCCGTTATGCGGGGGGATGAAAAACTGTTTTTT
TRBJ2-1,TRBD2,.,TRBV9,CASSQEPGPRSGGAGEQFF,TGTGCCAGCAGCCAAGAGCCTGGGCCCCGGAGCGGGGGGGCCGGTGAGCAGTTCTTC
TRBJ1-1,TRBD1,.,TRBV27,CASSPLGQGLEAFF,TGTGCCAGCAGCCCACTTGGACAGGGGCTTGAAGCTTTCTTT
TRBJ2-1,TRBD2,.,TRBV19,CASSIDTGGAYNEQFF,TGTGCCAGTAGTATAGACACGGGGGGGGCCTACAATGAGCAGTTCTTC